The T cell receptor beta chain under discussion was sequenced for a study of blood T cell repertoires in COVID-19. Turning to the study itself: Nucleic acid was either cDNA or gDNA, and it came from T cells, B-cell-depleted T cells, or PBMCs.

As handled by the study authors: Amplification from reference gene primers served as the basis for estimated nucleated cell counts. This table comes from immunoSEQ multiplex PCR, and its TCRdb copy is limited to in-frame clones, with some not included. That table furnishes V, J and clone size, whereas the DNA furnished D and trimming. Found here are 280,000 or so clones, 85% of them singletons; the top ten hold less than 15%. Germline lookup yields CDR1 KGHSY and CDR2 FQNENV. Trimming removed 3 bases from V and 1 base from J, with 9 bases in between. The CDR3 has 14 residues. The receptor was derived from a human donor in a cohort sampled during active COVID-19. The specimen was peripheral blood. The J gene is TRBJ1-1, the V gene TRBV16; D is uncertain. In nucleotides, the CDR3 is TGTGCCAGCAGCCACTCCGGCGGGAACACTGAAGCTTTCTTT. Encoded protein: CASSHSGGNTEAFF.